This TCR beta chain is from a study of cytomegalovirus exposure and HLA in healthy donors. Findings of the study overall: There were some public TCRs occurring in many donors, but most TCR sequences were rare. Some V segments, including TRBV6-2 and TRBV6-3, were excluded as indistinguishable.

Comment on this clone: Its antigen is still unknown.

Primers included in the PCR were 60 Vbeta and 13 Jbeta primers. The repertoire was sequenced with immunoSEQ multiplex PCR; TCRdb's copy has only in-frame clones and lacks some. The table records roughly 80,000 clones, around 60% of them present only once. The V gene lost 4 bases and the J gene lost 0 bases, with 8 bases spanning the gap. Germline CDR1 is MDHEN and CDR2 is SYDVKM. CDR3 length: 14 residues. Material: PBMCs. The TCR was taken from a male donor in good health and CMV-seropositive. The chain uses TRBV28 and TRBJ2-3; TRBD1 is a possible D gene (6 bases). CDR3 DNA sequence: TGTGCCAGCAGTTCCGGGACAAGCACAGATACGCAGTATTTT. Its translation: CASSSGTSTDTQYF.